This TCR beta chain is from a study of T cells in Graves' hyperthyroidism and ophthalmopathy (dated by TCRdb to about 2019). As for the study more broadly: Peripheral blood was collected at initial diagnosis, before any treatment. The 95 to 100 discovery patients were randomly split 7:3 into training and test sets. TCR Vbeta CDR3 sequencing of approximately 140 peripheral blood samples (approximately 44 ophthalmopathy, 75 to 85 hyperthyroidism and roughly 17 progressor patients) is reported in the paper. In six Graves' hyperthyroidism patients, the study also compared T-cell repertoires from thyroid tissue with T-cell repertoires from blood. Following sampling, methimazole starting at 30 mg daily was given to hyperthyroidism patients, and high-dose intravenous methylprednisolone was given to ophthalmopathy patients. Prospective prediction of ophthalmopathy was tested in an independent validation cohort consisting of some 19 hyperthyroidism patients and around 16 patients who later progressed to ophthalmopathy. TCR V-J signatures able to tell the groups apart were searched for in a discovery cohort of some 97 patients, of whom over 40 had Graves' ophthalmopathy and 57 had stable Graves' hyperthyroidism. The paper's findings and limits, for the study overall: In validation, progression to ophthalmopathy was predicted by the model with more than 65% sensitivity and 72% to 80% specificity, a median of about 6.8 months before onset. Most expanded thyroid clonotypes (frequency above 0.001) were also detected in blood, a finding suggesting that blood repertoires may reflect thyroid immune responses. A model built on a 13 V-J signature distinguished ophthalmopathy from stable hyperthyroidism, reaching roughly 88% sensitivity and around 81% specificity in cross-validation and 80%/75% in testing. Sample size was not statistically predetermined, and investigators were not blinded to group allocation.

This clonotype was counted at least ten times. The target of this receptor is not known. Base qualities are not recorded, but no much larger clone differs from it by a single base. In the ophthalmopathy patients, disease was moderately to severely active, with a Clinical Activity Score of 3 or more, a NOSPECS grade of 4 or more, and a duration of less than 3 months. Patients with uncontrolled infections, other autoimmune diseases, pregnancy or lactation were excluded. Diagnoses were established on the basis of clinical symptoms, serum thyroxine and TRAb, thyroid ultrasound, and orbital computed tomography. Ficoll-Paque density gradient centrifugation was used to isolate PBMCs from about 9.4 ml of fresh peripheral blood. Total RNA was extracted with Trizol reagent, and quality was checked on an Agilent 2100 Bioanalyzer. The TCR beta CDR3 regions were amplified from RNA transcripts. A first-round RT-PCR of the TCR CDR3 used the HTBI primer set with the Qiagen OneStep RT-PCR kit. Libraries were constructed in a second round of multiplex PCR, after which size selection and purification were performed. Sequencing of the libraries was done on an Illumina HiSeq2000 using paired-end 100 bp reads. Per the original workflow: Raw data were processed with SOAPnuke, discarding reads with adapters, uncalled bases, mean Phred below 15, or no exact constant-primer or identifier match. High-quality paired reads were merged using COPE v1.2.5, and each unique nucleotide sequence was defined as a clonotype. Clonotypes were aligned to IMGT TRBV, TRBD and TRBJ reference segments using MiTCR v1.1. Only V-J combinations with frequency above 0.0001, covering 98% to 99.2% of repertoires, were analysed. A TCS score was defined as the ratio between F50 (clonal expansion) and ExV (chaos), using BLOSUM62-based TCRdist between CDR3 peptides within each V-J. Welch's t-statistics and random forest reduced 450 to 600 V-J features to 10 to 15, which were used in a naive Bayes classifier (R e1071). TCRdb applied fastp at Q25 and MiXCR to the public reads, then kept only in-frame beta chains. Entries are consolidated by CDR3 protein sequence, retaining the most common genes and DNA. These V and J calls derive from TCRdb rather than the authors' analysis. This sample comprises a few hundred thousand distinct CDR3 sequences, approximately 15% of them detected only once. The ten most abundant clones make up over 45% of the sample.

Unmatched junction bases come to 8, with V trimmed by 6 bases and J by 3 bases. The CDR3 contains 14 residues, cysteine and phenylalanine counted. The DNA shown is the 42-base CDR3, in frame from base 1. The receptor was derived from a woman aged 55-69 years with Graves' ophthalmopathy. The material sequenced was blood. The chain links TRBV12-3 or TRBV12-4 with TRBJ2-7, with 7 bases aligning to TRBD1. For the CDR3, the sequence is CASSSGQLLYEQYF. In nucleotide form, the sequence is TGTGCCAGCAGCTCGGGACAGCTCCTCTACGAGCAGTACTTC.